The 18 T cell receptor beta chains below all came from one sample that was sequenced in a study of CD8+CD57+ T cells in acquired aplastic anemia (dated by TCRdb to the late 2010s). The sequencing machine was an Illumina HiSeq 2000. TCR beta VDJ combination and CDR3 sequence profiling used genomic DNA as the template. TCRdb passed the public sequencing reads through fastp at Q25 and MiXCR, retaining productive beta sequences. Every distinct CDR3 protein forms one entry, paired with its most common genes and DNA. This sample gives some 150,000 distinct CDR3 sequences in total; 35% to 50% of them show up just once. 8% to 9% of the sample rests with the top ten. Sample: sorted CD4+, CD8+, or CD8+CD57+ T cells (not recorded which) from PBMCs. These receptors all stem from a human donor in good health, serving as a control.

This chain uses TRBV7-8 with TRBJ2-1; D is perhaps TRBD1 (5 bases). Trimming took off 6 bases at V and 9 bases at J, with 18 bases between the two ends. There are 14 residues in the CDR3. Germline lookup yields CDR1 SGHVS and CDR2 FQNEAQ. As DNA, the CDR3 is TGTGCCAGCAGGGACACAAGCTCCTGCAGTGAGCAGTTCTTC. As protein: CASRDTSSCSEQFF.

This clonotype appeared many times. The chain is built from TRBV19 and TRBJ1-6, with 7 bases identical to TRBD1. J lost 7 bases, V lost 7 bases, and 13 bases had no gene match. Germline V gene sequence: CDR1 LNHDA, CDR2 SQIVND (reference sequence). The CDR3 consists of 16 residues. The CDR3 DNA reads as TGTGCCAGTACTACGCCGACAGGGTTGGCCAATTCACCCCTCCACTTT. It translates to CASTTPTGLANSPLHF.

The chain recombines TRBV19 with TRBJ2-3; D remains ambiguous. Germline V lookup: CDR1 LNHDA, CDR2 SQIVND (reference sequence). V shed 7 bases and J shed 11 bases, with 13 bases lying between them. This CDR3 contains 11 residues. The CDR3 region has the DNA TGTGCCAGTACCGGCTGGAATGAGCAGTATTTT. This sequence encodes CASTGWNEQYF.

The chain employs TRBV18 and TRBJ2-3; TRBD1 agrees at 9 bases. The germline V gene has CDR1 KGHSH and CDR2 LQKENI. V shed 5 bases, J shed 3 bases, and the junction held 9 bases outside the gene matches. The CDR3 contains 16 residues. CDR3 residues: CASSSRTGVVTDTQYF. The CDR3 nucleotides read TGTGCCAGCTCATCTCGGACAGGGGTCGTAACAGATACGCAGTATTTT.

DNA of the CDR3: TGTGCCATCAGACTTGAGACTAGCGGGAGAGGGCAGTACTTC. Amino acids: CAIRLETSGRGQYF. V gene TRBV10-3 combines with J gene TRBJ2-7, with 12 positions matching TRBD2. This CDR3 has 14 residues. Germline V gives CDR1 ENHRY, CDR2 SYGVKD. V dropped 6 bases and J dropped 9; count of bases not matched to a gene: 9.

This clonotype showed up just once. The chain is built from TRBV11-2 and TRBJ1-2, with D uncertain. V dropped 0 bases and J dropped 10 bases, with 9 bases sitting between them. The CDR3 spans 12 residues. Germline CDR1 and CDR2: SGHAT and FQNNGV. This CDR3 reads CASSLEGLVYTF. The CDR3 DNA reads as TGTGCCAGCAGCTTAGAGGGTCTCGTCTACACCTTC.

The sample holds many counts of this clonotype. This chain connects TRBV6-2 or TRBV6-3 to TRBJ2-1, with D maybe TRBD2 (6 bases). The CDR3 runs 16 residues. The V end lost 4 bases, the J end lost 0 bases, and 13 bases lay between the germline ends. The germline CDR1 and CDR2 sequences are MNHEY and SVGEGT. For the CDR3, the DNA is TGTGCCAGCAGTTTCGGGGGAGGCAGCTCCTACAATGAGCAGTTCTTC. Protein product: CASSFGGGSSYNEQFF.

The rearrangement links TRBV19 to TRBJ1-5; D is possibly TRBD1 (6 bases). Germline V gene sequence: CDR1 LNHDA, CDR2 SQIVND (reference sequence). Trimming removed 1 base at V and 2 bases at J, with 9 bases between. This CDR3 has 15 amino acids. The CDR3 protein is CASSIAGEGNQPQHF. The CDR3 DNA reads TGTGCCAGTAGTATAGCAGGGGAGGGCAATCAGCCCCAGCATTTT.

This clonotype was seen repeatedly, ten times or more. The chain couples TRBV6-5 to TRBJ2-2; TRBD2 might be the D (6 bases). The CDR3 covers 15 residues. The V gene lost 1 base and the J gene lost 1 base, with 7 bases spanning the gap. In germline, CDR1 is MNHEY, CDR2 SVGAGI. CDR3 amino acids: CASSYLAVNTGELFF. The CDR3 DNA reads TGTGCCAGCAGTTACTTAGCGGTGAACACCGGGGAGCTGTTTTTT.

In regard to this clonotype: This sequence may be a read error, since a much larger clone differs from it by one base. This chain connects TRBV24-1 to TRBJ2-7; tentatively, D is TRBD1 or TRBD2 (5 bases each). V lost 12 bases and J 2 bases, leaving 22 bases between the germline ends. Germline assignment: CDR1 KGHDR and CDR2 SFDVKD. This CDR3 region has 15 residues. CDR3 amino acids: CAGRLQRGVTYEQYF. CDR3 DNA sequence: TGTGCCGGCAGATTACAGCGAGGGGTTACCTACGAGCAGTACTTC.

J is TRBJ1-1 and V is TRBV18, with 9 bases aligning to TRBD1. The germline gives CDR1 KGHSH, CDR2 LQKENI. Trimming removed 8 bases from V and 6 bases from J; junction bases left unmatched: 13. The CDR3 contains 15 residues. Here the CDR3 reads CASRGTGGGSAEAFF. In nucleotides, the CDR3 is TGTGCCAGCCGCGGTACAGGGGGCGGATCCGCTGAAGCTTTCTTT.

V is TRBV20-1 and J is TRBJ1-2; no reliable D call. The CDR3 is made up of 12 amino acids. The germline V gene has CDR1 DFQATT and CDR2 SNEGSKA (reference sequence). In nucleotides, the CDR3 is TGCATCCCAGCAGGCGGGAACTATGGCTACACCTTC. Translation: CIPAGGNYGYTF.

This clonotype was observed at least ten times. The chain recombines TRBV24-1 with TRBJ2-1, with 14 bases aligning to TRBD2. Trimming at V came to 4 bases and at J to 3 bases, leaving 4 bases not matched to a gene. This CDR3 contains 17 residues. CDR1 KGHDR and CDR2 SFDVKD come from the germline V gene. The CDR3 here is CATSEPGLAGDYNEQFF. The CDR3 DNA is TGTGCCACCAGTGAACCGGGACTAGCGGGGGACTACAATGAGCAGTTCTTC.

The CDR3 DNA is TGCAGTGCTGGGGCTATGCGGGGGGACGAGCAGTACTTC. This translates into CSAGAMRGDEQYF. The chain is built from TRBV20-1 and TRBJ2-7, with TRBD2 matching over 8 bases. This CDR3 is built from 13 residues. Trimming at V came to 5 bases and at J to 5 bases, leaving 8 bases not matched to a gene. Germline CDR1 is DFQATT and CDR2 is SNEGSKA (reference sequence).

A few counts support this clonotype. This chain joins TRBV28 and TRBJ1-2; 11 positions agree with TRBD1. The CDR3 totals 15 residues. After removal of 6 bases from V and 3 bases from J, the junction contained 6 bases not matched to a gene. Germline assignment: CDR1 MDHEN and CDR2 SYDVKM. The CDR3: CASSRSDRGHYGYTF. The CDR3 bases are TGTGCCAGCAGCCGCTCGGACAGGGGGCACTATGGCTACACCTTC.

This clonotype appeared a single time. The rearrangement uses TRBV11-1 and TRBJ2-1, with 9 bases aligning to TRBD2. The V gene end was trimmed by 6 bases and the J gene end by 2 bases; junction bases not matched to a gene: 5. CDR3 length equals 15 residues. CDR1 is SGHAT and CDR2 is FQDESV in the germline V gene (reference sequence). The CDR3 DNA follows: TGTGCCAGCAGACAGACTAGCGGAACCTACAATGAGCAGTTCTTC. Its translation: CASRQTSGTYNEQFF.

The gene calls are TRBV7-8 and TRBJ2-1; 10 bases line up with TRBD1. The ends lost 4 bases at V and 2 bases at J; junction bases unmatched: 5. CDR1 SGHVS and CDR2 FQNEAQ come from the germline V gene. This CDR3 has 16 amino acids. This CDR3 is CASSSPGQGTYNEQFF. CDR3 bases: TGTGCCAGCAGCTCACCGGGACAGGGGACCTACAATGAGCAGTTCTTC.

The sample holds many counts of this clonotype. The gene calls are TRBV9 and TRBJ2-2; possibly TRBD1 for D (6 bases). The CDR3 contains 17 residues. The V end lost 4 bases, the J end lost 1 base, and 17 bases lay between the germline ends. From germline, CDR1 is SGDLS and CDR2 YYNGEE. The CDR3 sequence: CASSPSGTSLNTGELFF. CDR3 sequence (DNA): TGTGCCAGCAGCCCTTCCGGGACATCTTTGAACACCGGGGAGCTGTTTTTT. The full variable domain, its missing parts supplied by reference TRBV9 and TRBJ2-2, is DSGVTQTPKHLITATGQRVTLRCSPRSGDLSVYWYQQSLDQGLQFLIQYYNGEERAKGNILERFSAQQFPDLHSELNLSSLELGDSALYFCASSPSGTSLNTGELFFGEGSRLTVL.